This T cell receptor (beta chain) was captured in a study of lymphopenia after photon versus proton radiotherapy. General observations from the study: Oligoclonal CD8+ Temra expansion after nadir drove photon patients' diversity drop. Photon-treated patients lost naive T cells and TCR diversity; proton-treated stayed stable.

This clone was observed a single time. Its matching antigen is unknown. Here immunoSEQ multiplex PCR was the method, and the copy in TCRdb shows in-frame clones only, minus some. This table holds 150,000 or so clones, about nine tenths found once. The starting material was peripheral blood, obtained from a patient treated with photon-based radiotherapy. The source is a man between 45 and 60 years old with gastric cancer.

The CDR3 bases are TGTGCCAGCAGCTTAGCCCCGGGACTAGCGGGAGTGGGTCGTGAGTTCTTC. Encoded protein: CASSLAPGLAGVGREFF. V and J are TRBV7-8 and TRBJ2-1; TRBD2 matches at 14 bases. After removal of 0 bases from V and 14 bases from J, the junction contained 12 bases not matched to a gene. The V gene's germline CDR1 is SGHVS and CDR2 FQNEAQ. This CDR3 spans 17 amino acids.